This TCR beta chain was sequenced during a study of blood T cell repertoires in COVID-19. Study context: Material from acute and convalescent COVID-19 was sourced from the United States, Italy and Spain. The cDNA or gDNA used as material had been derived from T cells, B-cell-depleted T cells, or PBMCs.

Study processing details: Reference gene primer amplification yielded estimated nucleated cell counts. Using immunoSEQ multiplex PCR, the repertoire was profiled, and TCRdb retains in-frame clones only, with some absent. That table supplies the V and J calls and clone size; D and trimming were determined from the DNA. There are 45,000 to 60,000 clones in the sample; around 72% occur only once, and 14% to 15% lies in the top ten. CDR1 and CDR2 (germline): SGHRS, YFSETQ. The CDR3 spans 16 residues. Trimming took 4 bases from V and 0 from J; bases not matched to a gene: 6. Source material: peripheral blood. V usage is TRBV5-1 and J usage is TRBJ2-1; 8 nucleotides line up with TRBD2. The receptor was isolated from a human donor with active or convalescent COVID-19. The donor label of this sample is uncertain. Here the CDR3 DNA reads TGCGCCAGCAGCCGTAGCGGGACTAGCTCCTACAATGAGCAGTTCTTC. This codes for CASSRSGTSSYNEQFF.